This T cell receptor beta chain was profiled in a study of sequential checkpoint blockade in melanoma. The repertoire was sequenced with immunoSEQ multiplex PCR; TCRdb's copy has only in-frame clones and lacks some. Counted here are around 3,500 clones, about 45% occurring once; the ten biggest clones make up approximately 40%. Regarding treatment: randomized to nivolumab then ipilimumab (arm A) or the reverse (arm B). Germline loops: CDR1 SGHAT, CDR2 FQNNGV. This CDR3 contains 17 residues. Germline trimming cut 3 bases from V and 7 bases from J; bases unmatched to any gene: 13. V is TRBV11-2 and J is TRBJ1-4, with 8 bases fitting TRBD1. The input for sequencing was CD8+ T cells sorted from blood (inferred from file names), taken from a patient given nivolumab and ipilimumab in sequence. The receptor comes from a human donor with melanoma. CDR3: CASSLIPRGRGGEKLFF. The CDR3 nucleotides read TGTGCCAGCAGCTTGATTCCCAGGGGGCGCGGGGGTGAAAAACTGTTTTTT.